These T cell receptor beta chains were read from a single sample in a study of T cell repertoires in cytomegalovirus infection. One entry per CDR3 protein, called by TCRdb with MiXCR from the reads. Among around 100,000 distinct CDR3 sequences listed, about 15% were seen once. Sequences were obtained from PBMCs. Receptors originate from a human donor in good health (CMV status not recorded). Some clones in this sample may be carry-over from other donors' samples. Each CDR3 is given with its conserved first and last residue. Fields, in order: clone size, D gene, V gene, J gene, CDR3 DNA, CDR3 protein. D genes are given only for firm matches. A clone size is listed for some rows: how often the clone was seen (once, few, many), or a class if it is expanded.

clone size: many; D gene: NA; V gene: TRBV7-9; J gene: TRBJ2-5; CDR3 DNA: TGTGCCAGCAGCTTAGGCAGGGTGGGCGAGACCCAGTACTTC; CDR3 protein: CASSLGRVGETQYF
clone size: few; D gene: NA; V gene: TRBV5-4; J gene: TRBJ1-2; CDR3 DNA: TGTGCCAGCAGCTTGGCTGGACGGATGTATGGCTACACCTTC; CDR3 protein: CASSLAGRMYGYTF
clone size: NA; D gene: NA; V gene: TRBV19; J gene: TRBJ1-1; CDR3 DNA: TGTGCCAGTAGAGGCGAAAACACTGAAGCTTTCTTT; CDR3 protein: CASRGENTEAFF
clone size: NA; D gene: NA; V gene: TRBV7-9; J gene: TRBJ1-5; CDR3 DNA: TGTGCCAGCAGCACTTCCGGGGCAGGGTCGGCTCAGCCCCAGCATTTT; CDR3 protein: CASSTSGAGSAQPQHF
clone size: few; D gene: TRBD2; V gene: TRBV28; J gene: TRBJ2-1; CDR3 DNA: TGTGCCAGCAGCCCGTGGACTAGCGGGGTAACGTTCTTC; CDR3 protein: CASSPWTSGVTFF
clone size: NA; D gene: NA; V gene: TRBV20-1; J gene: TRBJ1-1; CDR3 DNA: TGCAGTGCTACTATAGGGCAAACTGAAGCTTTCTTT; CDR3 protein: CSATIGQTEAFF
clone size: NA; D gene: NA; V gene: TRBV20-1; J gene: TRBJ1-6; CDR3 DNA: TGCAGTGCTAGAGAACCTTTCGACAGGATAAATTCACCCCTCCACTTT; CDR3 protein: CSAREPFDRINSPLHF
clone size: NA; D gene: NA; V gene: TRBV7-2; J gene: TRBJ1-6; CDR3 DNA: TGTGCCAGCAGCTTAGAGGACAGCAATTCACCCCTCCACTTT; CDR3 protein: CASSLEDSNSPLHF
clone size: few; D gene: TRBD1; V gene: TRBV7-9; J gene: TRBJ1-1; CDR3 DNA: TGTGCCAGCAGCCCCCGGACAGGGTGGTACCACACTGAAGCTTTCTTT; CDR3 protein: CASSPRTGWYHTEAFF
clone size: few; D gene: NA; V gene: TRBV7-9; J gene: TRBJ1-2; CDR3 DNA: TGTGCCAGCAGCTTCGAGTATGGCTACACCTTC; CDR3 protein: CASSFEYGYTF
clone size: NA; D gene: NA; V gene: TRBV11-3; J gene: TRBJ2-2; CDR3 DNA: TGTGCCAGCAGGAAGGAGAACACCGGGGAGCTGTTTTTT; CDR3 protein: CASRKENTGELFF
clone size: many; D gene: NA; V gene: TRBV11-2; J gene: TRBJ2-5; CDR3 DNA: TGTGCCAGCAGCTTAAAACTAGCCGAGGAGACCCAGTACTTC; CDR3 protein: CASSLKLAEETQYF
clone size: many; D gene: NA; V gene: TRBV7-8; J gene: TRBJ1-1; CDR3 DNA: TGTGCCAGCAGCTTAGATGGCAGAGCTTTCTTT; CDR3 protein: CASSLDGRAFF
clone size: few; D gene: NA; V gene: TRBV7-2; J gene: TRBJ2-7; CDR3 DNA: TGTGCCAGCAGCTCAACCCCAGGGGCCAGCTCCTACGAGCAGTACTTC; CDR3 protein: CASSSTPGASSYEQYF
clone size: medium-sized; D gene: TRBD2; V gene: TRBV7-8; J gene: TRBJ2-1; CDR3 DNA: TGTGCCAGCAGCTTCCCCCAGGGCGGGGGGGCGGGTGAGCAGTTCTTC; CDR3 protein: CASSFPQGGGAGEQFF
clone size: NA; D gene: NA; V gene: TRBV5-4; J gene: TRBJ2-5; CDR3 DNA: TGTGCCAGCAGCTTAAACCGGGAGACCCAGTACTTC; CDR3 protein: CASSLNRETQYF
clone size: many; D gene: TRBD1; V gene: TRBV7-8; J gene: TRBJ2-7; CDR3 DNA: TGTGCCAGCAGCCGACTCCGGGACAGGGACTACGAGCAGTACTTC; CDR3 protein: CASSRLRDRDYEQYF
clone size: many; D gene: NA; V gene: TRBV7-2; J gene: TRBJ1-2; CDR3 DNA: TGTGCCAGCAGCTCGGACAGCTATCCCGGCTACACCTTC; CDR3 protein: CASSSDSYPGYTF
clone size: few; D gene: NA; V gene: TRBV5-1; J gene: TRBJ1-4; CDR3 DNA: TGCGCCAGCAGCGTGGACAGTACAACTAATGAAAAACTGTTTTTT; CDR3 protein: CASSVDSTTNEKLFF
clone size: many; D gene: NA; V gene: TRBV6-2/TRBV6-3; J gene: TRBJ1-5; CDR3 DNA: TGTGCCAGCAGTTCGACAGTCTGGACGTTGACGCATCAGCCCCAGCATTTT; CDR3 protein: CASSSTVWTLTHQPQHF
clone size: few; D gene: NA; V gene: TRBV20-1; J gene: TRBJ2-5; CDR3 DNA: TGCAGTGCTAGACCGGGGGGCTTCCAAGAGACCCAGTACTTC; CDR3 protein: CSARPGGFQETQYF
clone size: NA; D gene: TRBD1; V gene: TRBV29-1; J gene: TRBJ1-1; CDR3 DNA: TGCAGCGTCTGGACAGGGAACACTGAAGCTTTCTTT; CDR3 protein: CSVWTGNTEAFF
clone size: few; D gene: NA; V gene: TRBV4-1; J gene: TRBJ1-2; CDR3 DNA: TGCGCCAGCAGCCAAGAGCCCCGGGGGAGGTCTGGCTACACCTTC; CDR3 protein: CASSQEPRGRSGYTF
clone size: many; D gene: NA; V gene: TRBV7-3; J gene: TRBJ2-2; CDR3 DNA: TGTGCCAGCAGCCTTACAGGGCCGGACACCGGGGAGCTGTTTTTT; CDR3 protein: CASSLTGPDTGELFF
clone size: many; D gene: NA; V gene: TRBV7-2; J gene: TRBJ2-7; CDR3 DNA: TGTGCCAGCAGCTTACTGCAGGGAGAAGGTTCCGAGCAGTACTTC; CDR3 protein: CASSLLQGEGSEQYF
clone size: once; D gene: NA; V gene: TRBV5-6; J gene: TRBJ2-3; CDR3 DNA: TGTGCCAGCAGCTTGGGCCCAATTAACACAGATACGCAGTATTTT; CDR3 protein: CASSLGPINTDTQYF
clone size: NA; D gene: NA; V gene: TRBV20-1; J gene: TRBJ2-7; CDR3 DNA: TGCAGTGCTAGAGGAGACGTGATCTCCTACGAGCAGTACTTC; CDR3 protein: CSARGDVISYEQYF
clone size: NA; D gene: NA; V gene: TRBV29-1; J gene: TRBJ1-2; CDR3 DNA: TGCAGCGTTAAACAGGGCCATGGCTACACCTTC; CDR3 protein: CSVKQGHGYTF
clone size: NA; D gene: NA; V gene: TRBV12-3/TRBV12-4; J gene: TRBJ2-5; CDR3 DNA: TGTGCCAGCAGGTCGCGGCTTCTAAAGACCCAGTACTTC; CDR3 protein: CASRSRLLKTQYF
clone size: NA; D gene: NA; V gene: TRBV28; J gene: TRBJ2-2; CDR3 DNA: TGTGCCAGCAGTACCATTCGGACAGATCGCACCGGGGAGCTGTTTTTT; CDR3 protein: CASSTIRTDRTGELFF
clone size: many; D gene: TRBD1; V gene: TRBV7-2; J gene: TRBJ1-1; CDR3 DNA: TGTGCCAGCAGCTCGAACAGGGGCAACGCTGAAGCTTTCTTT; CDR3 protein: CASSSNRGNAEAFF
clone size: few; D gene: NA; V gene: TRBV2; J gene: TRBJ1-2; CDR3 DNA: TGTGCCAGCGCTTACAGGGTTCGGGATGGCTACACCTTC; CDR3 protein: CASAYRVRDGYTF
clone size: NA; D gene: NA; V gene: TRBV29-1; J gene: TRBJ2-7; CDR3 DNA: TGCAGCCGCAATGATTCGGAGGCGTCCTACGAGCAGTACTTC; CDR3 protein: CSRNDSEASYEQYF
clone size: few; D gene: TRBD1; V gene: TRBV4-1; J gene: TRBJ1-6; CDR3 DNA: TGCGCCAGCAGCCCCGGGACAGGGGAAAATTCACCCCTCCACTTT; CDR3 protein: CASSPGTGENSPLHF
clone size: many; D gene: NA; V gene: TRBV7-8; J gene: TRBJ2-3; CDR3 DNA: TGTGCCAGCAGCTTAAACAGGGCAGATACGCAGTATTTT; CDR3 protein: CASSLNRADTQYF
clone size: NA; D gene: TRBD2; V gene: TRBV18; J gene: TRBJ2-1; CDR3 DNA: TGTGCCAGCTCAGCGACTAGCGGTACCTACAATGAGCAGTTCTTC; CDR3 protein: CASSATSGTYNEQFF
clone size: NA; D gene: TRBD2; V gene: TRBV11-2; J gene: TRBJ2-1; CDR3 DNA: TGTGCCAGCAGCTTCCTCACTAGCGGGGGGGCCCATGAGCAGTTCTTC; CDR3 protein: CASSFLTSGGAHEQFF
clone size: NA; D gene: TRBD1; V gene: TRBV19; J gene: TRBJ1-1; CDR3 DNA: TGTGCCAGTAGTATATCGACAGGGAGGGGACCTGAAGCTTTCTTT; CDR3 protein: CASSISTGRGPEAFF
clone size: NA; D gene: NA; V gene: TRBV20-1; J gene: TRBJ2-5; CDR3 DNA: TGCAGTGCTAGAGATCCCGACCGCATAGAGACCCAGTACTTC; CDR3 protein: CSARDPDRIETQYF
clone size: NA; D gene: NA; V gene: TRBV15; J gene: TRBJ1-2; CDR3 DNA: TGTGCCACCAGCAGGGACAGCTATGGCTACACCTTC; CDR3 protein: CATSRDSYGYTF
clone size: few; D gene: TRBD1; V gene: TRBV29-1; J gene: TRBJ1-1; CDR3 DNA: TGCAGCGTTAGGAAGGGGACAGCGAACACTGAAGCTTTCTTT; CDR3 protein: CSVRKGTANTEAFF